Listed here is a single T cell receptor (beta chain). This record belongs to a study of blood T cell repertoires in COVID-19. Only in-frame clones appear in the TCRdb table, and some are missing; sequencing was by immunoSEQ multiplex PCR. This table holds around 270,000 clones, approximately 90% found once. The specimen was peripheral blood. This receptor was taken from a man aged 35 to 55 with acute or convalescent COVID-19.

CDR3 in amino acids: CASSARQGASPLHF. Here the CDR3 DNA reads TGTGCCAGCAGCGCCAGACAGGGGGCTTCACCCCTCCACTTT. The chain has TRBV11-2 and TRBJ1-6, with 10 bases aligning to TRBD1. The CDR3 sequence is 14 residues long. V lost 5 bases, J lost 9 bases, and 4 bases stayed unmatched. In germline, CDR1 is SGHAT, CDR2 FQNNGV.